Each of the 28 T cell receptor beta chains below was sequenced from the same sample in a study of monozygotic twins with inflammatory bowel disease. No DNA is given; TCRdb re-called the 5' RACE reads and lists each CDR3 protein once. This repertoire comprises about 160,000 distinct CDR3 sequences; its ten largest clones make up approximately 2.5%. Source material: blood. The receptors originated from a human donor with ulcerative colitis or Crohn's disease, or a healthy co-twin of an affected twin (not recorded which).

The chain has TRBV20-1 and TRBJ2-6. From germline, CDR1 is DFQATT and CDR2 SNEGSKA (reference sequence). CDR3 length: 12 amino acids. CDR3 amino acids: CSASPGANVLTF.

The chain employs TRBV5-1 and TRBJ2-1. The germline gives CDR1 SGHRS, CDR2 YFSETQ. This CDR3 comprises 16 residues. CDR3: CASSDLRREPYNEQFF.

The chain has TRBV4-3 and TRBJ2-3; with no DNA, the TCRdb D assignment of TRBD2 cannot be verified. Germline lookup yields CDR1 LGHNA and CDR2 YSLEER. This CDR3 has 20 amino acids. This CDR3 reads CASSQILPGLAGDTRDTQYF.

The genes are TRBV21-1 and TRBJ2-7; TCRdb proposes TRBD1, but this gene call is untestable without DNA. TRBV21-1 is given as a pseudogene. This CDR3 region has 15 residues. This chain's CDR3 is CASSNPGTGSYEQYF.

The gene calls are TRBV5-1 and TRBJ1-5. Germline V lookup: CDR1 SGHRS, CDR2 YFSETQ. CDR3 length equals 17 residues. The CDR3 protein is CASSSSPQGAENQPQHF.

The chain employs TRBV6-5 and TRBJ1-2; the D call of TRBD1 rests on TCRdb alone, since no DNA is present to check it. The CDR3 spans 15 residues. Germline-derived CDR1 and CDR2 are MNHEY and SVGAGI. The CDR3 loop is CASISRAGRNYGYTF.

The chain carries TRBV5-6 and TRBJ1-2; the D call from TCRdb, TRBD1, cannot be confirmed without DNA. Germline lookup yields CDR1 SGHDT and CDR2 YYEEEE. The CDR3 consists of 13 residues. The CDR3 is CASSPTGPKGYTF.

The chain carries TRBV27 and TRBJ1-5. There are 14 residues in the CDR3. CDR1 is MNHEY, CDR2 SMNVEV, per germline (reference sequence). CDR3: CASSLHVSNQPQHF.

The chain joins TRBV24-1 to TRBJ2-1. This CDR3 contains 14 residues. The germline CDR1 and CDR2 sequences are KGHDR and SFDVKD. CDR3 residues: CATQGGSSYNEQFF.

J is TRBJ1-6 and V is TRBV14; checking the TCRdb D call of TRBD1 is not possible without DNA. Germline V CDR1 and CDR2: SGHDN, FVKESK. The CDR3 length is 16 residues. CDR3 in amino acids: CASSQHRDIYNSPLHF.

This chain connects TRBV7-2 to TRBJ2-2; absent DNA, TCRdb's TRBD1 call cannot be checked. Germline V CDR1 and CDR2: SGHTA, FQGNSA. The CDR3 is made up of 15 amino acids. CDR3 sequence reads: CASSPTGLSTGELFF.

The genes are TRBV10-3 and TRBJ2-3; TCRdb designates TRBD2, a call that cannot be tested without DNA. The CDR3 has 18 residues. From germline, CDR1 is ENHRY and CDR2 SYGVKD. This CDR3 reads CAISEKGASGTLQDTQYF.

V is TRBV29-1 and J is TRBJ2-3. The germline CDR1 and CDR2 sequences are SQVTM and ANQGSEA. The CDR3 is 12 amino acids. The CDR3 sequence is CSVARATDTQYF.

This rearrangement joins TRBV7-2 to TRBJ2-5; with no DNA, the TCRdb D assignment of TRBD2 cannot be verified. Germline V gene sequence: CDR1 SGHTA, CDR2 FQGNSA. This CDR3 is built from 15 residues. The CDR3 region is CASSLVAGGGETQYF.

J is TRBJ2-2 and V is TRBV29-1. The CDR3 is 15 residues long. From germline, CDR1 is SQVTM and CDR2 ANQGSEA. CDR3 loop: CSVEDDQAVTGELFF.

The gene calls are TRBV7-3 and TRBJ2-3; TCRdb's D call of TRBD2 is untestable without DNA. Germline CDR1 SGHTA, CDR2 FQGTGA. The CDR3 has 15 residues. The CDR3 reads CASSPLLAVTDTQYF.

The chain recombines TRBV19 with TRBJ2-2; TCRdb's D call of TRBD1 is untestable without DNA. Per germline, CDR1 LNHDA and CDR2 SQIVND (reference sequence). CDR3 length equals 14 residues. CDR3 sequence: CASSPHSKSGELFF.

V and J are TRBV27 and TRBJ2-1; TCRdb's D call of TRBD2 is untestable without DNA. Germline V gene lookup returns CDR1 MNHEY and CDR2 SMNVEV (reference sequence). This CDR3 spans 19 amino acids. The CDR3 protein is CASSLPGTSGRSSYNEQFF.

This chain uses TRBV6-1 with TRBJ1-2; TCRdb's D call of TRBD1 is untestable without DNA. The CDR3 length is 15 residues. The germline gives CDR1 MNHNS, CDR2 SASEGT. The CDR3 reads CASSRPGHSNGGYTF.

This sequence joins TRBV18 and TRBJ2-1. Germline V gene lookup returns CDR1 KGHSH and CDR2 LQKENI. This CDR3 is built from 13 residues. Here the CDR3 reads CASSPRLGKEQFF.

The chain recombines TRBV29-1 with TRBJ2-3; absent DNA, TCRdb's TRBD1 call cannot be checked. CDR1 SQVTM and CDR2 ANQGSEA come from the germline V gene. This CDR3 spans 15 amino acids. CDR3 region: CSVEVVGVRTDTQYF.

The V and J genes are TRBV7-2 and TRBJ2-6; no DNA is available, so the TRBD1 call from TCRdb remains unchecked. Germline assignment: CDR1 SGHTA and CDR2 FQGNSA. There are 15 residues in the CDR3. CDR3 sequence reads: CASSLAADSLRDLTF. The full variable domain, its missing parts supplied by reference TRBV7-2 and TRBJ2-6, is GAGVSQSPSNKVTEKGKDVELRCDPISGHTALYWYRQSLGQGLEFLIYFQGNSAPDKSGLPSDRFSAERTGGSVSTLTIQRTQQEDSAVYLCASSLAADSLRDLTFGAGSRLTVL.

This chain connects TRBV4-3 to TRBJ2-1; the D call from TCRdb, TRBD1, cannot be confirmed without DNA. The germline V gene encodes CDR1 LGHNA and CDR2 YSLEER. This CDR3 contains 18 residues. CDR3 residues: CASSQAWSDRGETNEQFF.

V is TRBV27 and J is TRBJ2-1; the TCRdb D gene call, TRBD2, has no DNA to confirm it. The CDR3 loop spans 14 amino acids. CDR1 and CDR2 (germline): MNHEY, SMNVEV (reference sequence). The CDR3: CASRGGRANNEQFF.

The chain employs TRBV5-1 and TRBJ2-7; TCRdb's D call of TRBD1 is untestable without DNA. The CDR3 extends over 17 amino acids. CDR1 and CDR2 (germline): SGHRS, YFSETQ. Here the CDR3 reads CASSPWAGQGSSYEQYF.

The chain couples TRBV5-5 to TRBJ2-2; TCRdb calls TRBD1, which cannot be checked without DNA. CDR3 length: 14 residues. Germline V CDR1 and CDR2: SGHKS, YYEKEE (reference sequence). This CDR3 reads CASSLSQGAGELFF.

V usage is TRBV7-8 and J usage is TRBJ2-5. This CDR3 has 15 amino acids. Germline values: CDR1 SGHVS, CDR2 FQNEAQ. CDR3 loop: CASSLFRGNGETQYF.

The V and J genes are TRBV15 and TRBJ2-2. This CDR3 is built from 13 residues. CDR1 is LNHNV, CDR2 YYDKDF, per germline (reference sequence). The CDR3 sequence is CATSVRLSGELFF.